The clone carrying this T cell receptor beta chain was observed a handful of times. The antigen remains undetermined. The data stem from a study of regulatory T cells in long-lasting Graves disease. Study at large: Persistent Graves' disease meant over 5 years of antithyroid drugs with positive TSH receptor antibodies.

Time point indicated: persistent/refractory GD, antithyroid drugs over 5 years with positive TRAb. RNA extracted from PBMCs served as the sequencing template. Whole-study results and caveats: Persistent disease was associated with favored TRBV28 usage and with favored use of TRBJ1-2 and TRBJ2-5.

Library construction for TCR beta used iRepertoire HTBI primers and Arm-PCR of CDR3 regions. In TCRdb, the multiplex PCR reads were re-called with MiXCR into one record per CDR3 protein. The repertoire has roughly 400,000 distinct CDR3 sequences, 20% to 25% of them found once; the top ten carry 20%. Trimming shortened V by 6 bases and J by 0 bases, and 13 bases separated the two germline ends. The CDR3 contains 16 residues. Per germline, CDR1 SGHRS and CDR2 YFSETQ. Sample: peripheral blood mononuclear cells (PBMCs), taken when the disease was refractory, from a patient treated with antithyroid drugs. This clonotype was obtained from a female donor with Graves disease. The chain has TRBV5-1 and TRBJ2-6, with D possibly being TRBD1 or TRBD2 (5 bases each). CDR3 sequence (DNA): TGCGCCAGCAACGACCGTGGGGGCTCTGGGGCCAACGTCCTGACTTTC. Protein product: CASNDRGGSGANVLTF.